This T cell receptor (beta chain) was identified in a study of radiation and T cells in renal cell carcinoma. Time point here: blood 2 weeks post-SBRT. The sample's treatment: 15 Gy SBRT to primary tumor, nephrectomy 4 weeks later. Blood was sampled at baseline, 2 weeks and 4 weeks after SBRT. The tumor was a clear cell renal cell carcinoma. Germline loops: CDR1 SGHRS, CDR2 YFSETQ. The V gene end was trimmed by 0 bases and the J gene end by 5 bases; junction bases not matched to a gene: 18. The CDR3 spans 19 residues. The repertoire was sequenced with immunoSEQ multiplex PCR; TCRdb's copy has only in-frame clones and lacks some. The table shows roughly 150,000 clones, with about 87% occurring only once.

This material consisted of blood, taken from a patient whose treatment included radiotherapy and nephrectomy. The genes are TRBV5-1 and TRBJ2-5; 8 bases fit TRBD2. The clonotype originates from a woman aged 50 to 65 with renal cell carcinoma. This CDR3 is CASSLGSGTSWGKSETQYF. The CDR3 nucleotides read TGCGCCAGCAGCTTGGGATCCGGGACTAGTTGGGGCAAGTCGGAGACCCAGTACTTC.